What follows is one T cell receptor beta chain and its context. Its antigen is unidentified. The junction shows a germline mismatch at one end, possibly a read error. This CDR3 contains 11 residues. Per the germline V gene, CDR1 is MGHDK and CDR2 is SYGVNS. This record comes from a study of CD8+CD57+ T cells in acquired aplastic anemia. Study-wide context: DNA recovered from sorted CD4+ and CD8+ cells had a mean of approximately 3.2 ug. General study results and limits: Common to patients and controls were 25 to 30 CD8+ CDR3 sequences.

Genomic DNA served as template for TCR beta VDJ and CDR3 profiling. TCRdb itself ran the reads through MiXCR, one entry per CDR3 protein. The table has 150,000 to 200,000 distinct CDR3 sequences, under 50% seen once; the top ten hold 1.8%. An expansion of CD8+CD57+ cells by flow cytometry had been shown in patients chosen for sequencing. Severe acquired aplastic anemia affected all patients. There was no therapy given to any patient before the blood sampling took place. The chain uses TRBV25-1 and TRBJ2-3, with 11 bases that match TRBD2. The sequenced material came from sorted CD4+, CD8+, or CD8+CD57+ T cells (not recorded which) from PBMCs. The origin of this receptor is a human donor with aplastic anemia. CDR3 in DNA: TGTGCCAGCAGTACTAGCGGGGGAGGGGATTTT. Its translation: CASSTSGGGDF. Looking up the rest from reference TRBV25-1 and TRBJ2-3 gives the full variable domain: EADIYQTPRYLVIGTGKKITLECSQTMGHDKMYWYQQDPGMELHLIHYSYGVNSTEKGDLSSESTVSRIRTEHFPLTLESARPSHTSQYLCASSTSGGGDFGPGTRLTVL.